These T cell receptor beta chains were read from a single sample in a study of T cell clones after liver transplantation. Profiled with immunoSEQ multiplex PCR; TCRdb holds only in-frame clones, not every one. The table shows around 76,000 clones, with roughly 80% occurring only once. Material: CD4+ T cells from blood, obtained 12 months after liver transplant. All receptors come from a human patient who received a liver transplant. Some T cells could come from the graft donor. Both conserved end residues are part of each CDR3. Fields, in order: D gene, J gene, clone size, V gene, CDR3 protein, CDR3 DNA. The D gene is left open where the match is weak. Not every row has a clone size; where given, it reads once, few, many or a size class.

>NA|TRBJ2-1|NA|TRBV9
CASSFVAGGPNEQFF
TGTGCCAGCAGCTTCGTGGCCGGGGGGCCCAATGAGCAGTTCTTC
>NA|TRBJ2-7|NA|TRBV7-2
CASSLGRSSYEQYF
TGTGCCAGCAGCTTAGGTCGAAGCTCCTACGAGCAGTACTTC
>NA|TRBJ1-4|NA|TRBV27
CASSRIINEKLFF
TGTGCCAGCAGCCGGATTATTAATGAAAAACTGTTTTTT
>NA|TRBJ2-7|NA|TRBV10-2
CASSDDRFREAGDEQYF
TGCGCCAGCAGTGATGACCGGTTCCGTGAGGCTGGGGACGAGCAGTACTTC
>NA|TRBJ1-1|NA|TRBV2
CASSEVSNTEAFF
TGTGCCAGCAGTGAAGTAAGCAACACTGAAGCTTTCTTT
>TRBD2|TRBJ2-1|NA|TRBV19
CASSIRSGRSYNEQFF
TGTGCCAGTAGTATACGGAGCGGGAGGTCCTACAATGAGCAGTTCTTC
>NA|TRBJ1-4|few|TRBV6-1
CASSVGPFNEKLFF
TGTGCCAGCTCCGTAGGGCCCTTTAATGAAAAACTGTTTTTT
>NA|TRBJ1-1|NA|TRBV7-2
CASSLHRNTEAFF
TGTGCCAGCAGCCTCCACAGGAACACTGAAGCTTTCTTT
>NA|TRBJ2-7|NA|TRBV6-1
CASKDYEQYF
TGTGCCAGCAAAGATTACGAGCAGTACTTC
>NA|TRBJ2-7|NA|TRBV18
CASSPRRDKAYEQYF
TGTGCCAGCTCACCACGGCGGGACAAAGCCTACGAGCAGTACTTC
>TRBD1|TRBJ1-2|NA|TRBV6-1
CASKKAGGFYGYTF
TGTGCCAGCAAGAAGGCAGGGGGTTTCTATGGCTACACCTTC
>NA|TRBJ2-7|few|TRBV10-2
CASSTRIDEQYF
TGCGCCAGCAGTACGCGGATCGACGAGCAGTACTTC
>NA|TRBJ2-2|once|TRBV11-2
CASSPTNTGELFF
TGTGCCAGCAGCCCTACGAACACCGGGGAGCTGTTTTTT
>TRBD1|TRBJ1-4|NA|TRBV5-1
CASSLNRGESEKLFF
TGCGCCAGCAGCTTAAACAGGGGCGAAAGCGAAAAACTGTTTTTT
>NA|TRBJ2-4|NA|TRBV29-1
CSVMTGVETLIAKNIQYF
TGCAGCGTCATGACAGGCGTAGAAACTCTCATAGCCAAAAACATTCAGTACTTC
>NA|TRBJ2-3|few|TRBV7-9
CASSFEGPPDTQYF
TGTGCCAGCAGCTTCGAGGGGCCACCAGATACGCAGTATTTT
>NA|TRBJ1-1|NA|TRBV7-9
CASSLGQARLEAFF
TGTGCCAGCAGCTTAGGACAGGCGAGGCTCGAAGCTTTCTTT
>NA|TRBJ2-3|NA|TRBV7-8
CASSSLAESTDTQYF
TGTGCCAGCAGCTCCTTAGCGGAGAGCACAGATACGCAGTATTTT
>NA|TRBJ2-1|once|TRBV5-1
CASSLMVSGSYNEQFF
TGCGCCAGCAGCTTGATGGTCTCGGGGTCCTACAATGAGCAGTTCTTC
>NA|TRBJ1-1|few|TRBV28
CEAGTLNTEAFF
TGTGAAGCGGGGACATTGAACACTGAAGCTTTCTTT
>TRBD1|TRBJ2-7|few|TRBV6-1
CAIARGQGVYEQYF
TGTGCCATCGCGCGTGGACAGGGAGTGTACGAGCAGTACTTC
>NA|TRBJ2-7|NA|TRBV2
CASSEVIRDPIREQYF
TGTGCCAGCAGTGAAGTAATCAGGGACCCCATTCGGGAGCAGTACTTC
>TRBD1|TRBJ1-1|NA|TRBV5-1
CASSVTGDGTEAFF
TGCGCCAGCAGCGTAACAGGGGACGGCACTGAAGCTTTCTTT
>NA|TRBJ1-1|NA|TRBV7-9
CASSWALGSAEAFF
TGTGCCAGCAGCTGGGCCCTTGGCAGCGCTGAAGCTTTCTTT
>NA|TRBJ1-1|once|TRBV2
CASSERPTGAEAFF
TGTGCCAGCAGTGAAAGGCCAACTGGGGCTGAAGCTTTCTTT
>NA|TRBJ1-3|NA|TRBV7-2
CASSIISGNTIYF
TGTGCCAGCAGCATTATATCTGGAAACACCATATATTTT
>NA|TRBJ2-3|NA|TRBV5-1
CASSLGVNTDTQYF
TGCGCCAGCAGCTTGGGAGTCAACACAGATACGCAGTATTTT
>NA|TRBJ2-6|NA|TRBV9
CASSVFSPGANVLTF
TGTGCCAGCAGCGTGTTCAGCCCTGGGGCCAACGTCCTGACTTTC
>NA|TRBJ2-5|NA|TRBV2
CASNGGPETQYF
TGTGCCAGCAATGGGGGGCCAGAGACCCAGTACTTC
>NA|TRBJ2-3|NA|TRBV18
CASSPEPVNTDTQYF
TGTGCCAGCTCACCCGAACCGGTGAACACAGATACGCAGTATTTT
>NA|TRBJ1-2|NA|TRBV28
CASKVRTSGSYGYTF
TGTGCCAGCAAGGTCAGGACCTCAGGGTCCTATGGCTACACCTTC
>NA|TRBJ2-2|NA|TRBV6-1
CASSGRQNTGELFF
TGTGCCAGTTCCGGACGGCAGAACACCGGGGAGCTGTTTTTT
>NA|TRBJ2-6|few|TRBV29-1
CSVDSGANVLTF
TGCAGCGTTGACTCTGGGGCCAACGTCCTGACTTTC
>NA|TRBJ2-1|NA|TRBV7-9
CASSSWDRPNNEQFF
TGTGCCAGCAGCTCGTGGGACCGGCCCAACAATGAGCAGTTCTTC
>NA|TRBJ2-5|NA|TRBV29-1
CSVKVETQYF
TGCAGCGTTAAGGTAGAGACCCAGTACTTC
>NA|TRBJ1-2|few|TRBV6-1
CASSDSNYGYTF
TGTGCCAGCAGTGACAGCAACTATGGCTACACCTTC
>NA|TRBJ2-7|NA|TRBV28
CASADRVGRREATYEQYF
TGTGCCAGCGCCGACAGGGTGGGTAGGCGGGAGGCCACCTACGAGCAGTACTTC